Following are 8 T cell receptor beta chains from one sample sequenced in a study of CD8 T cells in Susac syndrome (dated by TCRdb to between 2018 and 2020). Library preparation was by the immunoSEQ multiplex PCR assay. RNA was extracted using the RNeasy kit, and roughly 0.45 to 1 ug of the RNA was reverse transcribed with random hexamers. Using fastp at Q25 and MiXCR, TCRdb reprocessed the public reads and kept productive beta chains. One record per CDR3 amino acid sequence lists the most common genes and DNA. The sample table shows some 160,000 distinct CDR3 sequences, and roughly 96% are seen once. Of the sample, about 0.15% falls within the top ten clones. Material: CD8+ T cells from PBMCs. Receptor source: a human donor with multiple sclerosis.

The chain carries TRBV11-2 and TRBJ2-7; no definite D call. V was shortened by 2 bases and J by 3 bases, with 20 bases between the two germline ends. The CDR3 covers 17 residues. Germline assignment: CDR1 SGHAT and CDR2 FQNNGV. CDR3 nucleotide sequence: TGTGCCAGCAGCTTAAGACCAACGAGGCAGATTGACTACGAGCAGTACTTC. Encoded protein: CASSLRPTRQIDYEQYF.

The CDR3 bases are TGTGCCAGCAAACCTCGGACACCTGAAAAACTGTTTTTT. Amino acids: CASKPRTPEKLFF. The V and J genes are TRBV19 and TRBJ1-4; possibly TRBD1 for D (5 bases). Germline V lookup: CDR1 LNHDA, CDR2 SQIVND (reference sequence). The CDR3 spans 13 residues. Between the trimmed V and J ends, which lost 9 bases and 7 bases, there was a span of 15 bases.

The chain couples TRBV20-1 to TRBJ2-1; possibly TRBD1 or TRBD2 for D (5 bases each). Trimming took off 4 bases at V and 10 bases at J, with 14 bases between the two ends. CDR1 and CDR2 from the germline V gene are DFQATT and SNEGSKA (reference sequence). The CDR3 consists of 12 residues. The CDR3 region is CSATPGSCEQFF. CDR3 bases: TGCAGTGCTACACCAGGGAGCTGCGAGCAGTTCTTC.

The V call is TRBV7-9, the J call TRBJ1-2; D unresolved. Germline V CDR1 and CDR2: SEHNR, FQNEAQ (reference sequence). CDR3 length: 15 residues. The V end lost 1 base, the J end lost 0 bases, and 9 bases lay between the germline ends. The CDR3 reads CASSLVGRTNYGYTF. For the CDR3, the DNA is TGTGCCAGCAGCTTAGTGGGCAGAACTAACTATGGCTACACCTTC.

The chain has TRBV6-5 and TRBJ2-7; 15 bases map to TRBD2. The junction had 0 bases not matched to a gene; V was cut back by 0 bases and J by 3 bases. CDR3 length equals 16 residues. Germline V gene sequence: CDR1 MNHEY, CDR2 SVGAGI. The CDR3 region has the DNA TGTGCCAGCAGTTACTCGGGACTAGCGGGAGGCTACGAGCAGTACTTC. Translating gives CASSYSGLAGGYEQYF.

The gene calls are TRBV28 and TRBJ2-1; 7 positions match TRBD2. The CDR3 totals 16 residues. Germline CDR1 and CDR2: MDHEN and SYDVKM. V was clipped by 3 bases and J by 8 bases; unmatched bases: 13. The CDR3 DNA follows: TGTGCCAGCAGTTTCCCCCCCTCAGCGGGAATGTATGAGCAGTTCTTC. This codes for CASSFPPSAGMYEQFF.

The V and J genes are TRBV11-2 and TRBJ2-7, with D maybe TRBD1 (5 bases). CDR1 and CDR2 (germline): SGHAT, FQNNGV. The CDR3 is 14 amino acids. V gave up 5 bases and J gave up 3 bases, with 14 bases separating them. The CDR3 nucleotides read TGTGCCAGCAGCCAAGAGACAGAATACTACGAGCAGTACTTC. Residues: CASSQETEYYEQYF.

V and J are TRBV5-6 and TRBJ2-3, with TRBD2 matching over 8 bases. V shed 4 bases and J 1 base; nucleotides not matched to a gene: 8. Germline lookup yields CDR1 SGHDT and CDR2 YYEEEE. CDR3 size: 16 residues. The CDR3 DNA reads as TGTGCCAGCAGCCTCCTGACTAGCGCGGGCACAGATACGCAGTATTTT. This codes for CASSLLTSAGTDTQYF.